These 10 T cell receptor beta chains share one sample of origin, sequenced in a study of T cells in Graves' hyperthyroidism and ophthalmopathy. TCR beta CDR3 sequences were amplified from RNA transcripts. An initial round of RT-PCR targeting the TCR CDR3 relied on the HTBI primer set. TCRdb fed the multiplex PCR reads into MiXCR, producing one record per CDR3 protein. The sample lists 340,000 or so distinct CDR3 sequences, over 15% occurring once. Sequencing input: blood. The source of these receptors is a woman in her forties or fifties with Graves' hyperthyroidism.

Concerning this clonotype: A much larger clone lies one base from this, so it may be a read error. The chain recombines TRBV10-1 with TRBJ2-1; 10 bases agree with TRBD2. The CDR3 spans 16 residues. CDR1 is WNHNN and CDR2 is SYGVQD in the germline V gene (reference sequence). The CDR3 nucleotides read TGCACCAGCAGTGTGGCTAGCGGGAGCCAGTGGAATGAGCAGTTCTTC. Translation: CTSSVASGSQWNEQFF.

This clonotype was recorded a few times. The chain carries TRBV3-1 and TRBJ2-1; D not resolved. Trimming removed 4 bases from V and 9 bases from J, with 10 bases in between. The CDR3 length is 12 residues. CDR1 and CDR2 from the germline V gene are LGHDT and YNNKEL (reference sequence). DNA of the CDR3: TGTGCCAGCAGCCCCCTCAGAGCTGAGCAGTTCTTC. This codes for CASSPLRAEQFF.

This clonotype was seen more than once but under ten times. The CDR3 bases are TGTGCCAGCAGAGAGCAGGGAATATCCTACGAGCAGTACTTC. Its protein is CASREQGISYEQYF. The chain is built from TRBV6-1 and TRBJ2-7; D perhaps matches TRBD1 (5 bases). There are 14 residues in the CDR3. Germline assignment: CDR1 MNHNS and CDR2 SASEGT. The V gene lost 6 bases and the J gene lost 1 base, with 13 bases spanning the gap.

The chain employs TRBV20-1 and TRBJ2-7, with no clear D. The CDR3 covers 12 residues. The V gene's germline CDR1 is DFQATT and CDR2 SNEGSKA (reference sequence). Trimming shortened V by 3 bases and J by 6 bases, and 12 bases separated the two germline ends. CDR3 sequence (DNA): TGCAGTGCTAGCAGCCAGAGGCCCGAGCAGTACTTC. As protein: CSASSQRPEQYF.

This clonotype has more than one count but fewer than ten. V is TRBV25-1 and J is TRBJ2-1; 10 nucleotides align to TRBD2. Germline CDR1 reads MGHDK; CDR2 reads SYGVNS. The CDR3 is 13 amino acids. The V and J ends lost 10 bases and 7 bases, in that order; junction bases with no gene match: 7. The CDR3 region has the DNA TGTGCCAATCCGGGACTAGCGCGTAATGAGCAGTTCTTC. It translates to CANPGLARNEQFF.

There are a few counts of this clonotype. This rearrangement joins TRBV6-1 to TRBJ1-3; 7 bases align to TRBD1. V lost 6 bases, J lost 2 bases, and 13 bases stayed unmatched. This CDR3 has 17 amino acids. The germline V gene encodes CDR1 MNHNS and CDR2 SASEGT. CDR3 sequence (DNA): TGTGCCAGCAGCAGGGGGGACGGGGGCTTCACTGGAAACACCATATATTTT. Protein product: CASSRGDGGFTGNTIYF.

This clonotype was found many times. V gene TRBV11-2 combines with J gene TRBJ1-4; a weak D match, TRBD1 (6 bases). CDR1 and CDR2 from the germline V gene are SGHAT and FQNNGV. The length of the CDR3 is 14 residues. The V end was cut by 2 bases, the J end by 7 bases, with 11 bases between. Here the CDR3 DNA reads TGTGCCAGCAGCTTACAACAGGGCCTTGAAAAACTGTTTTTT. Translated: CASSLQQGLEKLFF.

This clonotype appeared many times. The V call is TRBV2, the J call TRBJ2-5; possible D gene TRBD1, 5 bases. Germline V gene sequence: CDR1 SNHLY, CDR2 FYNNEI. V shed 7 bases and J shed 1 base, with 13 bases lying between them. CDR3 length: 14 amino acids. The CDR3 bases are TGTGCCAGCAACAGGCAGGGCCCCCAAGAGACCCAGTACTTC. The encoded protein is CASNRQGPQETQYF.

There are many counts of this clonotype. The gene calls are TRBV30 and TRBJ1-5, with no clear D. The V end was cut by 3 bases, the J end by 5 bases, with 5 bases between. CDR3 size: 11 residues. CDR1 is GTSNPN and CDR2 is SVGIG in the germline V gene (reference sequence). CDR3 nucleotides: TGTGCCTGGAGCGGCGATCAGCCCCAGCATTTT. It is translated as CAWSGDQPQHF.

This clonotype was seen just once. Since a much larger clone is just one base distant, this may be a read error. The V call is TRBV30, the J call TRBJ2-7, with D possibly matching TRBD2 (5 bases). V lost 4 bases, J lost 9 bases, and 16 bases lay in between. Per germline, CDR1 GTSNPN and CDR2 SVGIG (reference sequence). This CDR3 has 12 residues. Here the CDR3 DNA reads TGTGCCTGGAATGCCACTTCCCGGGGGCAGTACTTC. Its translation is CAWNATSRGQYF.